The 3 T cell receptor beta chains below were found in one sample sequenced in a study of OX40 agonist ivuxolimab in advanced cancers. This table comes from immunoSEQ multiplex PCR, and its TCRdb copy is limited to in-frame clones, with some not included. The sample contains under 100,000 clones, more than 85% of which appear only once. Source: CD4+ or CD8+ T cells sorted from blood, taken in a trial of the OX40 agonist ivuxolimab. The source of these receptors is an adult with an advanced solid tumor such as melanoma, head and neck, liver or kidney cancer.

The chain employs TRBV30 and TRBJ1-1; D is perhaps TRBD1 (6 bases). This CDR3 region has 13 residues. In germline, CDR1 is GTSNPN, CDR2 SVGIG (reference sequence). V was clipped by 2 bases and J by 1 base, with 8 bases between them. The chain's CDR3 is CAWSKQGNTEAFF. The CDR3, as DNA: TGTGCCTGGAGTAAACAGGGGAACACTGAAGCTTTCTTT.

This chain connects TRBV28 to TRBJ1-2; unclear D gene. Germline values: CDR1 MDHEN, CDR2 SYDVKM. The ends were cut back, 6 bases at V and 2 bases at J, with 10 bases in the middle. The CDR3 is 13 amino acids. The CDR3 DNA is TGTGCCAGCAGGTCCGGGCCGAACTATGGCTACACCTTC. The encoded protein is CASRSGPNYGYTF.

V and J are TRBV5-1 and TRBJ2-7; D remains ambiguous. The V and J ends lost 4 bases and 2 bases respectively, with 19 bases between them. This CDR3 spans 16 amino acids. Per the germline V gene, CDR1 is SGHRS and CDR2 is YFSETQ. In DNA, the CDR3 is TGCGCCAGCAGCCCCTCAAAGTTGGGGATAACCTACGAGCAGTACTTC. Protein product: CASSPSKLGITYEQYF.